This T cell receptor (beta chain) emerged from a study of shared clonotypes between healthy human individuals. About the research overall: Plates per donor: three CD4 naive, three CD4 memory, two CD8 naive, one CD8 memory. The study, taken as a whole, reports: Four donors shared about 5% of their naive CD4 clonotypes.

Here immunoSEQ multiplex PCR was the method, and the copy in TCRdb shows in-frame clones only, minus some. Among 550,000 to 750,000 clones listed, about 90% were seen once. Looked up from germline, CDR1 is MNHNS and CDR2 is SASEGT. Germline trimming cut 3 bases from V and 6 bases from J; bases unmatched to any gene: 12. The CDR3 extends over 17 amino acids. A remark on this clone: Its antigen is not known.

CD45RO-negative CD8 cells positively selected for CCR7 made up the naive population, which excluded terminally differentiated effector memory CD45RA+ cells. Recent vaccinations or acute infections were absent in the healthy HIV-negative adult donors. The rearrangement uses TRBV6-1 and TRBJ1-5, with 9 bases lining up with TRBD1. This clonotype originated in a man aged 25 to 45 in good health. Sequences were obtained from naive CD8+ T cells sorted from blood. CDR3 bases: TGTGCCAGCAGTGACGGACAGGGGAGATTAGTGTTTCAGCCCCAGCATTTT. Translating it yields CASSDGQGRLVFQPQHF.